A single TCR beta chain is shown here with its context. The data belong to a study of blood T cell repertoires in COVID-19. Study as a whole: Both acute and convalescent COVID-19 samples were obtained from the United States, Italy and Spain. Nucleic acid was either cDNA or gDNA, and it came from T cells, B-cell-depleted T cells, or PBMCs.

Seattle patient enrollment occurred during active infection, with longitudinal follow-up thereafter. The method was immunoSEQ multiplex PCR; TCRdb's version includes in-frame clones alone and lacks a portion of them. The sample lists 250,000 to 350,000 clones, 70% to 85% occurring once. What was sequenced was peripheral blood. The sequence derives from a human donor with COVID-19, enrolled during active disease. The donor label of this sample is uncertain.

The CDR3 loop is CSVAGQTQETQYF. In DNA, the CDR3 is TGCAGCGTGGCAGGGCAAACCCAAGAGACCCAGTACTTC. The chain uses TRBV29-1 and TRBJ2-5; D is possibly TRBD1 (5 bases). CDR1 SQVTM and CDR2 ANQGSEA come from the germline V gene. This CDR3 comprises 13 residues. Trimming pared 6 bases from V and 1 base from J, leaving 12 bases between.